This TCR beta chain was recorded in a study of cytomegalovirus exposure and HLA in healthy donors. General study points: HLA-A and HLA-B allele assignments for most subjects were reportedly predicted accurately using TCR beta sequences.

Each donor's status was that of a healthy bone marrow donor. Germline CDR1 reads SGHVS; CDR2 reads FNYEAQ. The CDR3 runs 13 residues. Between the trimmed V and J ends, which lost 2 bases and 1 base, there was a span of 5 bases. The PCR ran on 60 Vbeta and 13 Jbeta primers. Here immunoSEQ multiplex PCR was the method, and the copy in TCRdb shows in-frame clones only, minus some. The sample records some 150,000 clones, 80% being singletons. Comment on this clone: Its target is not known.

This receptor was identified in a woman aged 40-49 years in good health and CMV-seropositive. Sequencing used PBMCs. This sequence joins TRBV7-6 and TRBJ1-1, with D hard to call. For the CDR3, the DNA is TGTGCCAGCAGCTTAAAACAGAACACTGAAGCTTTCTTT. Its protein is CASSLKQNTEAFF.